These 19 T cell receptor beta chains were all obtained from the same sample, sequenced in a study of blood T cells in healthy people across ages. PCR was performed a second time for about 6 to 12 cycles using a sample-barcoded 5' primer and a J-beta primer mix. TCRdb called the 5' RACE reads again in MiXCR, with one record for every CDR3 protein. The table shows about 1.6 million distinct CDR3 sequences, with 30% to 40% occurring only once. Sequencing was performed on blood. Source of these receptors: a woman in her twenties or thirties in good health.

About this clonotype: Since a much larger clone is just one base distant, this may be a read error. V is TRBV7-8 and J is TRBJ2-6, with D possibly being TRBD2 (5 bases). V lost 4 bases to trimming and J lost 8 bases, with 15 bases between them. In germline, CDR1 is SGHVS, CDR2 FQNEAQ. CDR3 length: 15 amino acids. CDR3 nucleotide sequence: TGTGCCAGCAGCTCCGCTAGCATGGGGACCAACGTCCTGACTTTC. Its translation is CASSSASMGTNVLTF.

This clonotype occurred a few times. This chain joins TRBV18 and TRBJ2-5; 7 bases agree with TRBD1. The germline CDR1 and CDR2 sequences are KGHSH and LQKENI. Trimming cost V 2 bases and J 4 bases; bases outside gene matches: 10. CDR3 size: 16 residues. DNA of the CDR3: TGTGCCAGCTCACCAATCGACAGGGTGACGATAGAGACCCAGTACTTC. Translated: CASSPIDRVTIETQYF.

This clonotype was observed a handful of times. The V gene is TRBV12-3 or TRBV12-4, the J gene TRBJ1-5; TRBD1 agrees at 10 bases. V dropped 4 bases and J dropped 0; count of bases not matched to a gene: 12. CDR3 size: 19 residues. The CDR3 nucleotides read TGTGCCAGCAGTTCCCTGGGACAGGGGCCCGAAAGTAGCAATCAGCCCCAGCATTTT. It is translated as CASSSLGQGPESSNQPQHF.

Remarks on this clonotype: A much larger clone lies a single base off, so this may be a read error. The chain employs TRBV20-1 and TRBJ2-7, with no clear D. The CDR3 totals 11 residues. The V gene lost 7 bases and the J gene lost 10 bases, with 17 bases spanning the gap. Germline V lookup: CDR1 DFQATT, CDR2 SNEGSKA (reference sequence). This CDR3 reads CSEGSLGIQYF. The DNA for the CDR3 is TGCAGTGAGGGCAGTTTGGGAATCCAGTACTTC.

This chain links TRBV15 with TRBJ1-1; D remains ambiguous. Trimming took 0 bases from V and 6 from J, leaving 8 bases between them. The CDR3 sequence is 13 residues long. Germline V gives CDR1 LNHNV, CDR2 YYDKDF (reference sequence). CDR3 DNA: TGTGCCACCAGCAGAGATCGGGGAGCTGAAGCTTTCTTT. Residues: CATSRDRGAEAFF.

This clonotype appeared a single time. A much bigger clone sits one base away, suggesting this may be a read error. The rearrangement links TRBV2 to TRBJ1-5; D gene ambiguous. V was cut by 7 bases and J by 9 bases, with 10 bases left in between. CDR1 SNHLY and CDR2 FYNNEI come from the germline V gene. This CDR3 is built from 11 residues. The CDR3 DNA reads as TGTGCCAGCAACCGATTTGGGCCCCAGCATTTT. It specifies CASNRFGPQHF. Full variable domain (remainder filled in from reference TRBV2 and TRBJ1-5): EPEVTQTPSHQVTQMGQEVILRCVPISNHLYFYWYRQILGQKVEFLVSFYNNEISEKSEIFDDQFSVERPDGSNFTLKIRSTKLEDSAMYFCASNRFGPQHFGDGTRLSIL.

The chain has TRBV12-3 or TRBV12-4 and TRBJ2-7; 8 bases match TRBD1. The CDR3 contains 16 residues. Trimming took 5 bases from V and 2 from J; bases not matched to a gene: 11. In DNA form, the CDR3 reads TGTGCCAGCAGTACCGGGACAGGCCTACAAACCTACGAGCAGTACTTC. This encodes CASSTGTGLQTYEQYF.

Only a few counts were recorded for this clonotype. The chain is built from TRBV20-1 and TRBJ1-1; 10 bases match TRBD1. Germline CDR1 and CDR2: DFQATT and SNEGSKA (reference sequence). This CDR3 is 12 amino acids long. J was trimmed by 6 bases and V by 4 bases; bases with no gene match: 2. This CDR3 is CSAKGQGSEAFF. In DNA form, the CDR3 reads TGCAGTGCTAAGGGACAGGGGTCTGAAGCTTTCTTT.

The chain joins TRBV4-1 to TRBJ2-1, with 10 bases aligning to TRBD2. The J segment lost 1 base and the V segment lost 3 bases, leaving 15 bases of the junction unmatched. Germline-derived CDR1 and CDR2 are MGHRA and YSYEKL. CDR3 length equals 20 residues. The CDR3 loop reads CASSHGGAGGPGRSYNEQFF. The CDR3 bases are TGCGCCAGCAGCCATGGGGGAGCGGGGGGGCCTGGAAGGTCCTACAATGAGCAGTTCTTC.

The chain uses TRBV9 and TRBJ2-7; weak D call: TRBD2 (6 bases). Germline V CDR1 and CDR2: SGDLS, YYNGEE. This CDR3 spans 15 amino acids. V shed 0 bases and J shed 2 bases, with 12 bases lying between them. The CDR3 DNA is TGTGCCAGCAGCGTAGGATCGGGGGTAGCCTACGAGCAGTACTTC. Protein: CASSVGSGVAYEQYF.

About this clonotype: The conserved closing phenylalanine or tryptophan is absent in this CDR3, likely reflecting a read error. The chain recombines TRBV12-3 or TRBV12-4 with TRBJ2-1; 15 bases agree with TRBD2. V lost 5 bases to trimming and J lost 6 bases; unmatched junction nucleotides: 8. The CDR3 consists of 17 residues. The CDR3 is CASSPPGLAGGINEQFL. The DNA for the CDR3 is TGTGCCAGCAGTCCTCCCGGACTAGCGGGGGGGATCAATGAGCAGTTCCTC.

This clonotype has a handful of counts. V gene TRBV6-5 combines with J gene TRBJ2-3; D call uncertain. The germline V gene encodes CDR1 MNHEY and CDR2 SVGAGI. This CDR3 region has 14 residues. Trimming pared 5 bases from V and 9 bases from J, leaving 18 bases between. The CDR3 region is CASSVAPPSPTQYF. The CDR3 DNA sequence: TGTGCCAGCAGTGTTGCCCCCCCTTCCCCGACGCAGTATTTT.

J is TRBJ2-5 and V is TRBV25-1, with no clear D. The V gene lost 3 bases and the J gene lost 11 bases, with 16 bases spanning the gap. The CDR3 sequence is 13 residues long. The germline V gene has CDR1 MGHDK and CDR2 SYGVNS. CDR3 loop: CASSDIMYNEQYF. CDR3 in DNA: TGTGCCAGCAGTGATATTATGTACAATGAGCAGTACTTC.

The chain couples TRBV27 to TRBJ1-6; the D gene is possibly TRBD1 (5 bases). In germline, CDR1 is MNHEY, CDR2 SMNVEV (reference sequence). V dropped 5 bases and J dropped 6 bases, with 20 bases sitting between them. CDR3 size: 17 residues. Here the CDR3 DNA reads TGTGCCAGCAGTCCGTCCCGAAGGGGAATCGGTAATTCACCCCTCCACTTT. It encodes CASSPSRRGIGNSPLHF.

The rearrangement joins TRBV6-1 to TRBJ1-1; D is uncertain. The V gene's germline CDR1 is MNHNS and CDR2 SASEGT. The CDR3 is made up of 16 amino acids. V shed 0 bases and J shed 1 base, with 12 bases lying between them. CDR3 protein: CASSEALFRTNTEAFF. In DNA, the CDR3 is TGTGCCAGCAGTGAAGCGTTATTCAGGACGAACACTGAAGCTTTCTTT.

The rearrangement uses TRBV21-1 and TRBJ2-1; no DNA check was done on the table's D call, TRBD2. TRBV21-1 is a pseudogene locus. There are 16 residues in the CDR3. Here the CDR3 reads CASSKAGIAGGNEQFF. CDR3 nucleotide sequence: TGTGCCAGCAGCAAAGCAGGGATAGCGGGGGGCAATGAGCAGTTCTTC.

The chain recombines TRBV25-1 with TRBJ2-2, with 8 bases lining up with TRBD1. CDR3 length: 15 amino acids. Germline CDR1 MGHDK, CDR2 SYGVNS. V shed 7 bases and J 3 bases; nucleotides not matched to a gene: 7. CDR3 loop: CASTADRDYTGELFF. The DNA for the CDR3 is TGTGCCAGCACCGCGGACAGGGACTACACCGGGGAGCTGTTTTTT.

V usage is TRBV7-9 and J usage is TRBJ1-1; TRBD1 aligns across 9 bases. The CDR3 loop spans 16 amino acids. V shed 2 bases, J shed 11 bases, and the junction held 15 bases outside the gene matches. Germline V gene lookup returns CDR1 SEHNR and CDR2 FQNEAQ (reference sequence). CDR3 loop: CASSLSKGTGIVWAFF. The CDR3 coding sequence is TGTGCCAGCAGCTTAAGCAAGGGGACAGGGATTGTTTGGGCTTTCTTT. Filled out from reference TRBV7-9 and TRBJ1-1, the complete variable domain reads DTGVSQNPRHKITKRGQNVTFRCDPISEHNRLYWYRQTLGQGPEFLTYFQNEAQLEKSRLLSDRFSAERPKGSFSTLEIQRTEQGDSAMYLCASSLSKGTGIVWAFFGQGTRLTVV.

Notes on this clonotype: A clone one base away is much larger, so this may be a read error. The genes are TRBV10-3 and TRBJ2-6; D is uncertain. The CDR3 runs 13 residues. Deletions cut 5 bases from V and 9 bases from J, with 11 bases between. Germline-derived CDR1 and CDR2 are ENHRY and SYGVKD. CDR3 loop: CAISQGGLNVLTF. Here the CDR3 DNA reads TGTGCCATCAGTCAAGGTGGTCTCAACGTCCTGACTTTC.